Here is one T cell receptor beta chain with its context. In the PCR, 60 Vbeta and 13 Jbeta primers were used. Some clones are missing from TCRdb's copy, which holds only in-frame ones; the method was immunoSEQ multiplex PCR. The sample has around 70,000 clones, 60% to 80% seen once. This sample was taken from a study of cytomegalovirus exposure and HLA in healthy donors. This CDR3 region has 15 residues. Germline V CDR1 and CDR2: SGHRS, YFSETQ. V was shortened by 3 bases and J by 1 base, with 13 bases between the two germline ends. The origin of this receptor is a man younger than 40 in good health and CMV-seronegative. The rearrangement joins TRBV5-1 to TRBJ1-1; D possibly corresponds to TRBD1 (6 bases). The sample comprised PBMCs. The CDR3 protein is CASSWEGQKNTEAFF. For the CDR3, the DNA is TGCGCCAGCAGCTGGGAAGGACAGAAGAACACTGAAGCTTTCTTT.